This paragraph reports one TCR beta chain. Antigen unknown. This sample was included in a study of CD8+ T cells in alopecia areata. Indicated treatment: oral pan-JAK inhibitor, 5-10 mg twice daily. Specimens obtained from alopecia areata patients comprised lesional scalp punch biopsies and peripheral blood. A FACSAria was used to sort CD4+ and CD8+ T cells. These cells came from PBMCs. Study-wide findings and caveats: During tofacitinib treatment, many expanded lesional clones remained in scalp and blood. Clonality was higher in lesional than normal scalp, especially in alopecia totalis/universalis.

V lost 5 bases and J lost 1, with 11 bases in between. CDR1 MDHEN and CDR2 SYDVKM come from the germline V gene. This CDR3 comprises 14 residues. Sequencing relied on a cDNA template that was reverse transcribed from extracted RNA. Some clones are missing from TCRdb's copy, which holds only in-frame ones; the method was immunoSEQ multiplex PCR. This repertoire shows some 80,000 clones, roughly 66% found once; its top ten account for around 24%. The source was CD8+ T cells sorted from blood, collected at week 24, from a patient treated with tofacitinib. The TCR sequence derives from a human donor with alopecia areata. The chain combines TRBV28 with TRBJ1-1; no clear D gene. CDR3 protein: CASSIRTGNTEAFF. CDR3 nucleotides: TGTGCCAGCAGTATTAGGACGGGGAACACTGAAGCTTTCTTT.